The 15 T cell receptor beta chains below were found in one sample sequenced in a study of metastatic and nonmetastatic thyroid tumors. Using MiXCR, TCRdb reanalyzed the PCR reads. Of under 95,000 clones detected, 12% appear once; the ten largest clones hold over 9%. Not a single patient had been given any form of treatment at any point before undergoing thyroid surgery. The sample consisted of blood. These receptors were taken from a female donor with papillary thyroid cancer or a benign thyroid nodule (not recorded which). Some clones in this sample may be carry-over from other donors' samples.

A few counts support this clone. A much larger clonotype is one base distant, so this may be a read error. V usage is TRBV27 and J usage is TRBJ2-1; 8 positions agree with TRBD2. CDR1 MNHEY and CDR2 SMNVEV come from the germline V gene (reference sequence). Losses at the gene ends were 6 bases for V and 5 bases for J; bases not matched to a gene: 9. The CDR3 has 15 amino acids. The CDR3 sequence: CASRLGTRRHNEQFF. CDR3 coding DNA: TGTGCCAGCAGACTCGGGACTAGAAGGCACAATGAGCAGTTCTTC.

A remark on this clone: A read error is possible here, since a much larger clone lies one base away. The conserved final phenylalanine or tryptophan is absent from the CDR3, which likely points to a read error. The gene calls are TRBV9 and TRBJ2-3; the D is unclear. The CDR3 is made up of 12 amino acids. Germline V CDR1 and CDR2: SGDLS, YYNGEE. With 0 bases removed from V and 4 bases from J, the gap between germline ends came to 3 bases. The CDR3 DNA reads TGTGCCAGCAGCGTAGGGGCAGATACGCAGTATCTT. Translating it yields CASSVGADTQYL.

This clone showed up many times. V and J are TRBV24-1 and TRBJ2-7, with a weak D call TRBD1 (6 bases). The V gene lost 7 bases and the J gene lost 5 bases, with 8 bases spanning the gap. The CDR3 runs to 11 residues. Germline CDR1 is KGHDR and CDR2 is SFDVKD. CDR3 DNA: TGTGCCACCAGCAGGGGTGACGAGCAGTACTTC. Translation gives CATSRGDEQYF.

This clone was counted ten times or more. The chain joins TRBV7-2 to TRBJ1-1; D is unclear. Trimming removed 3 bases from V and 5 bases from J, with 7 bases in between. This CDR3 contains 12 residues. Germline CDR1 is SGHTA and CDR2 is FQGNSA. The CDR3 DNA reads TGTGCCAGCAGCTTCGGGAGGACTGAAGCTTTCTTT. This sequence encodes CASSFGRTEAFF.

This clone was counted ten times or more. The rearrangement joins TRBV2 to TRBJ2-5; TRBD2 matches at 7 bases. Germline-derived CDR1 and CDR2 are SNHLY and FYNNEI. This CDR3 has 14 residues. The trim removed 6 bases at V and 5 bases at J, leaving 9 bases unmatched. For the CDR3, the DNA is TGTGCCAGCAGCAGCGGGACCTTCCAGGAGACCCAGTACTTC. Protein: CASSSGTFQETQYF.

This clone was seen at least ten times. The chain couples TRBV18 to TRBJ2-7; a weak D match, TRBD1 (6 bases). The ends were cut back, 8 bases at V and 3 bases at J, with 26 bases in the middle. This CDR3 comprises 17 residues. The germline V gene has CDR1 KGHSH and CDR2 LQKENI. CDR3 residues: CASTPARPGAGSYEQYF. The CDR3 nucleotides are TGTGCCAGCACGCCCGCTCGCCCAGGGGCAGGGAGCTACGAGCAGTACTTC.

Ten or more counts support this clone. J is TRBJ2-1 and V is TRBV19, with 12 positions matching TRBD2. CDR1 LNHDA and CDR2 SQIVND come from the germline V gene (reference sequence). The CDR3 length is 17 residues. Unmatched junction bases numbered 7, after V lost 5 bases and J lost 2 bases. CDR3 residues: CASSLRTSGRPYNEQFF. The CDR3 nucleotides are TGTGCCAGTAGTCTTCGAACTAGCGGGAGGCCCTACAATGAGCAGTTCTTC. The full variable domain, rest sourced from reference TRBV19 and TRBJ2-1, is DGGITQSPKYLFRKEGQNVTLSCEQNLNHDAMYWYRQDPGQGLRLIYYSQIVNDFQKGDIAEGYSVSREKKESFPLTVTSAQKNPTAFYLCASSLRTSGRPYNEQFFGPGTRLTVL.

Concerning this clone: A read error may explain this, as a much larger clone is one base away. V gene TRBV5-1 combines with J gene TRBJ2-1; D gene unclear. Germline values: CDR1 SGHRS, CDR2 YFSETQ. Between the trimmed V and J ends, which lost 2 bases and 0 bases, there was a span of 18 bases. This CDR3 is 18 amino acids long. The CDR3 loop is CASSLPPIGGDSYNEQFF. CDR3 DNA: TGCGCCAGCAGCTTACCCCCCATTGGCGGTGACTCCTACAATGAGCAGTTCTTC.

On this clone itself: This clone may be a read error of a much larger clone one base away. J is TRBJ1-1 and V is TRBV2; TRBD1 is a possible D gene (5 bases). The germline V and J ends were trimmed by 10 bases and 4 bases, with 19 bases remaining between them. Germline assignment: CDR1 SNHLY and CDR2 FYNNEI. The CDR3 is made up of 14 amino acids. CDR3 DNA: TGTGCCAACCGGGCGGGACCGAATGCCACTGAAGCTTTCTTT. Amino acids: CANRAGPNATEAFF.

This chain uses TRBV2 with TRBJ2-7; D unresolved. The V gene's germline CDR1 is SNHLY and CDR2 FYNNEI. This CDR3 comprises 13 residues. Trimming took off 5 bases at V and 4 bases at J, with 12 bases between the two ends. For the CDR3, the DNA is TGTGCCAGCAGTTGTATACACCGGTACGAGCAGTACTTC. Encoded protein: CASSCIHRYEQYF.

This clone was seen repeatedly, ten times or more. V and J are TRBV13 and TRBJ2-3; the match to TRBD1 covers 9 bases. The trim removed 5 bases at V and 1 base at J, leaving 13 bases unmatched. This CDR3 region has 18 residues. From germline, CDR1 is PRHDT and CDR2 FYEKMQ (reference sequence). CDR3 sequence reads: CASSPRDRVLWGTDTQYF. CDR3 DNA sequence: TGTGCCAGCAGCCCCCGGGACAGGGTATTATGGGGCACAGATACGCAGTATTTT.

Ten or more counts support this clone. The V and J genes are TRBV3-1 and TRBJ1-1; perhaps TRBD1 as D (5 bases). V was trimmed by 5 bases and J by 9 bases, leaving 22 bases between them. Germline V CDR1 and CDR2: LGHDT, YNNKEL (reference sequence). This CDR3 has 15 amino acids. The CDR3 sequence: CASSGTRLGRTQAFF. The CDR3 bases are TGTGCCAGCAGCGGAACAAGGTTGGGGCGCACCCAAGCTTTCTTT.

Comments on this clone: An end of the junction differs from the germline gene, which may be a read error. The V call is TRBV7-7, the J call TRBJ2-3, with D perhaps matching TRBD1 (6 bases). CDR1 SSHAT and CDR2 FNYEAQ come from the germline V gene (reference sequence). The CDR3 spans 17 residues. This CDR3 reads CASSLAPTGLGTDTQYF. The CDR3 coding sequence is TGTGCTAGCAGCTTAGCACCAACAGGGTTGGGGACAGATACGCAGTATTTT.

To note about this clone: At one end the junction does not follow the germline gene, possibly because of a read error. The chain carries TRBV24-1 and TRBJ2-1; TRBD2 agrees at 9 bases. Looked up from germline, CDR1 is KGHDR and CDR2 is SFDVKD. This CDR3 has 18 amino acids. CDR3 loop: CATSDRNSGSGSYNEQFF. DNA of the CDR3: TGTGCAACCAGTGACCGGAATAGCGGGAGCGGCTCCTACAATGAGCAGTTCTTC.

This clone was counted ten times or more. The genes are TRBV20-1 and TRBJ1-2; perhaps TRBD1 as D (5 bases). This CDR3 spans 14 amino acids. CDR1 DFQATT and CDR2 SNEGSKA come from the germline V gene (reference sequence). V lost 3 bases and J lost 5, with 16 bases in between. CDR3 DNA: TGCAGTGCTAGTTGGCGGGGCCGCGTATATGGCTACACCTTC. Protein product: CSASWRGRVYGYTF.